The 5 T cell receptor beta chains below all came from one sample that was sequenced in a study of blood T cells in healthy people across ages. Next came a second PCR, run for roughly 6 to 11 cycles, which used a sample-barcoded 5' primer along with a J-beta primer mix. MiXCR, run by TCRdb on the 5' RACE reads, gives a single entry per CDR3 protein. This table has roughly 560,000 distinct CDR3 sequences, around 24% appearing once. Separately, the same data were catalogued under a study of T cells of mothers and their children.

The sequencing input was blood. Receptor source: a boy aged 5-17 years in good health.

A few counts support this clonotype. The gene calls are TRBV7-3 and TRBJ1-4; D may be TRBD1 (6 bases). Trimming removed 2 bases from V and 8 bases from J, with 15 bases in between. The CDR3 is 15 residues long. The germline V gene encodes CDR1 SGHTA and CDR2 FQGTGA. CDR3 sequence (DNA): TGTGCCAGCAGCTTAGGATCAGGGGCTGTCGAAAAACTGTTTTTT. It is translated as CASSLGSGAVEKLFF. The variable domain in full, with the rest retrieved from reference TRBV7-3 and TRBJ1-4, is GAGVSQTPSNKVTEKGKYVELRCDPISGHTALYWYRQSLGQGPEFLIYFQGTGAADDSGLPNDRFFAVRPEGSVSTLKIQRTERGDSAVYLCASSLGSGAVEKLFFGSGTQLSVL.

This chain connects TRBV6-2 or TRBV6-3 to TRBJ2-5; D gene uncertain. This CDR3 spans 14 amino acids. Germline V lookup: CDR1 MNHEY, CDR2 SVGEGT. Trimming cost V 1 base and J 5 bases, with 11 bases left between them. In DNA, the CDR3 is TGTGCCAGCAGTTACTTTGGGCAGGAGGAGACCCAGTACTTC. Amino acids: CASSYFGQEETQYF.

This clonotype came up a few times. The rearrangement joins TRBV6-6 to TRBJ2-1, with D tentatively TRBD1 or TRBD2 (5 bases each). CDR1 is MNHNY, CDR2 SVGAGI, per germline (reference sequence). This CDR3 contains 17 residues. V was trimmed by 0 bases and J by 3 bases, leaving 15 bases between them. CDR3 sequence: CASSYSPLEGIYNEQFF. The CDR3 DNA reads TGTGCCAGCAGTTACTCGCCCTTAGAGGGGATCTACAATGAGCAGTTCTTC.

CDR3 in DNA: TGCAGCGTTCTGGGACAGTGGTCTCTGGAGACCCAGTACTTC. This sequence encodes CSVLGQWSLETQYF. This chain uses TRBV29-1 with TRBJ2-5; 7 nucleotides align to TRBD1. J was trimmed by 5 bases and V by 5 bases; bases with no gene match: 11. The germline V gene encodes CDR1 SQVTM and CDR2 ANQGSEA. The length of the CDR3 is 14 residues.

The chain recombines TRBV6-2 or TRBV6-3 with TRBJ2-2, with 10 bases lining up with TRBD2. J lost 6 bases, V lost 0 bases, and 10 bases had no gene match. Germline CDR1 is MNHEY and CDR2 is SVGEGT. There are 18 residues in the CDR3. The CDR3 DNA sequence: TGTGCCAGCAGTTACTCGAAGTTAGCGGGAGGCGGACCCGGGGAGCTGTTTTTT. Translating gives CASSYSKLAGGGPGELFF.